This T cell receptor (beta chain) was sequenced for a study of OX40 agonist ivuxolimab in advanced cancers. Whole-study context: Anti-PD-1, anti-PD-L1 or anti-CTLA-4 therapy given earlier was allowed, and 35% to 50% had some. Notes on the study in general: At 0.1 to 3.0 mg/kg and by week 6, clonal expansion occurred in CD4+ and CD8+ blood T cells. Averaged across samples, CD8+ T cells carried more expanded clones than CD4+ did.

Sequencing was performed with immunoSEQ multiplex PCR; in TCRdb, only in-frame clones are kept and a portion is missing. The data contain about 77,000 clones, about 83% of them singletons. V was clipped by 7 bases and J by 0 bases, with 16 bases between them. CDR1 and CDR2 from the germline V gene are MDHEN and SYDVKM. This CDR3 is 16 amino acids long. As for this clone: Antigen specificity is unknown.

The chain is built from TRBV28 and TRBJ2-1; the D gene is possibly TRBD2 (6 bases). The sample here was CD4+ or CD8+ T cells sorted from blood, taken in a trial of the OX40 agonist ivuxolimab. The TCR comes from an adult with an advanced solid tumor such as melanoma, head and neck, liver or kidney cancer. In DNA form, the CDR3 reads TGTGCCAGCATCCGAGGAGGGGCCAGCTCCTACAATGAGCAGTTCTTC. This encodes CASIRGGASSYNEQFF.